The clone carrying this T cell receptor beta chain was seen only a few times. No antigen is known for it. Germline CDR1 is SGHRS and CDR2 is YFSETQ. With 3 bases removed from V and 2 bases from J, the gap between germline ends came to 19 bases. This CDR3 is built from 17 residues. This entry comes from a study of cytomegalovirus exposure and HLA in healthy donors. General study findings and limits: 87-base-pair reads could not separate some V segments, including TRBV6-2 and TRBV6-3. In vitro checks showed that a few CMV-associated chains really do target CMV antigens.

PCR employed 60 Vbeta and 13 Jbeta primers. Only in-frame clones appear in the TCRdb table, and some are missing; sequencing was by immunoSEQ multiplex PCR. The data hold some 150,000 clones, with 70% to 80% observed a single time. Although they were nominally healthy when sampled, donors likely had unrecorded immune exposures. The sequence was collected from a man under 40 in good health and CMV-seropositive. V gene TRBV5-1 combines with J gene TRBJ2-3; D is perhaps TRBD2 (6 bases). Sequencing was done on a sample of PBMCs. This chain's CDR3 is CASSWKYGSTSTDTQYF. The CDR3 DNA reads as TGCGCCAGCAGCTGGAAATACGGGAGCACATCCACAGATACGCAGTATTTT.